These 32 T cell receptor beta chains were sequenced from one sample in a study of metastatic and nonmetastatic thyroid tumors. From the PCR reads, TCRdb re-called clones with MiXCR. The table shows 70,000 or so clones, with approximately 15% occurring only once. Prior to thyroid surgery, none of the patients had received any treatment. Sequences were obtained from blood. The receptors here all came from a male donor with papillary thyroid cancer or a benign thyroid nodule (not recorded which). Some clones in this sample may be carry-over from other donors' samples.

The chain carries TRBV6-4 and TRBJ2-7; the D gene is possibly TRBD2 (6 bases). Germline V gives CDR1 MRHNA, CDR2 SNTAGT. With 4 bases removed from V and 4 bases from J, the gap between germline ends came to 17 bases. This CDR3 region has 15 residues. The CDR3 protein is CASSAGLSGVYEQYF. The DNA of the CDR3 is TGTGCCAGCAGTGCTGGACTATCGGGAGTTTACGAGCAGTACTTC.

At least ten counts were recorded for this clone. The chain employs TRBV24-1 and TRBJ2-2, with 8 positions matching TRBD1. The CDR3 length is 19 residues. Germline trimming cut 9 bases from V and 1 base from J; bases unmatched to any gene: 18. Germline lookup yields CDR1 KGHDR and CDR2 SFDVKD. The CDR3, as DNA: TGTGCCACCGTTCCGAATTTAAACCGACAGGGGTGGAACACCGGGGAGCTGTTTTTT. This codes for CATVPNLNRQGWNTGELFF.

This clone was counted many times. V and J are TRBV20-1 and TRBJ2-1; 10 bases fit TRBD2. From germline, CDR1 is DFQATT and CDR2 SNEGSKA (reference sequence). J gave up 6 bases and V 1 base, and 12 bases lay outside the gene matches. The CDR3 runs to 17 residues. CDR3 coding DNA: TGCAGTGCTAGAGCCACTCTAACTAGCGGGACCAGCAATGAGCAGTTCTTC. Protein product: CSARATLTSGTSNEQFF.

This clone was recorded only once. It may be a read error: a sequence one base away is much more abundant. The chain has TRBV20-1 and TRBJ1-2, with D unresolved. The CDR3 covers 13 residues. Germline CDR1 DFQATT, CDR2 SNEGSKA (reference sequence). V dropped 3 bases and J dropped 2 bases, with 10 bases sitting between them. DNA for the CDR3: TGCAGTGCTAGTCCCGTGGGCAACTATGGCTACACCTTC. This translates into CSASPVGNYGYTF.

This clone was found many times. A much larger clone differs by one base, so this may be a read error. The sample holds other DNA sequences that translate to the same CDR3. CDR3 amino acids: CASSFVYEQFF. The CDR3 bases are TGTGCCAGTAGTTTTGTATACGAGCAGTTCTTC. V is TRBV28 and J is TRBJ2-1, with D hard to call. The CDR3 runs 11 residues. The germline V gene encodes CDR1 MDHEN and CDR2 SYDVKM.

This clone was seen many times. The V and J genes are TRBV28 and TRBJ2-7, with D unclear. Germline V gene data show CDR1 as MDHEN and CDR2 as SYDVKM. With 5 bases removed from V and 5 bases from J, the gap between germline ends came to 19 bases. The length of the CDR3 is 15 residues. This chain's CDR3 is CASSPAPGRLNEQYF. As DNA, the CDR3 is TGTGCCAGCAGTCCCGCGCCGGGCCGCCTGAACGAGCAGTACTTC.

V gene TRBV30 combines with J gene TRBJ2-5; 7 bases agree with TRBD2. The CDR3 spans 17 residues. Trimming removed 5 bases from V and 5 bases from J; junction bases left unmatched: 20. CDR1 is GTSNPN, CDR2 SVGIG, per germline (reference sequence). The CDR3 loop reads CAWEIRTSSQFGETQYF. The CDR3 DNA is TGTGCCTGGGAAATTCGGACTAGTTCCCAATTTGGGGAGACCCAGTACTTC.

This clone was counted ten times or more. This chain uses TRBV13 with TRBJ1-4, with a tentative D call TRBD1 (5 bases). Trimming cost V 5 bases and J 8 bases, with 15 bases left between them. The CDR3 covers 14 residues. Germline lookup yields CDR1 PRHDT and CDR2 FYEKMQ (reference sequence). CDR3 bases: TGTGCCAGCAGCATCGGGACCCCGAGCGAAAAACTGTTTTTT. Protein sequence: CASSIGTPSEKLFF.

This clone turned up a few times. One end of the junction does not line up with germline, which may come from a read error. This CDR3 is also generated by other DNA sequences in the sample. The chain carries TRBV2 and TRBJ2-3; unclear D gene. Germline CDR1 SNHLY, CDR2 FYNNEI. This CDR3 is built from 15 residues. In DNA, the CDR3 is TGCGCCAGCAGCATAGGGCAGGCGCACACAGATACGCAGTATTTT. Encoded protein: CASSIGQAHTDTQYF.

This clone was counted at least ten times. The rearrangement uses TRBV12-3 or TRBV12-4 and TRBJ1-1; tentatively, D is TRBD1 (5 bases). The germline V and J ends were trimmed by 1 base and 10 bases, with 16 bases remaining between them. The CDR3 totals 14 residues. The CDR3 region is CASSLVVSGYGAFF. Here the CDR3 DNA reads TGTGCCAGCAGTTTAGTGGTATCAGGGTATGGAGCTTTCTTT.

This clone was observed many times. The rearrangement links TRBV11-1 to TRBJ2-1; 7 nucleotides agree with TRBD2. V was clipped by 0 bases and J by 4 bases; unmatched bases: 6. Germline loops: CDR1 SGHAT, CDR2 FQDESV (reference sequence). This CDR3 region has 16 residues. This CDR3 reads CASSLAGTIDYNEQFF. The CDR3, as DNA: TGTGCCAGCAGCTTAGCTGGGACTATCGATTACAATGAGCAGTTCTTC. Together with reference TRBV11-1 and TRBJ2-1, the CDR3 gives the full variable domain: EAEVAQSPRYKITEKSQAVAFWCDPISGHATLYWYRQILGQGPELLVQFQDESVVDDSQLPKDRFSAERLKGVDSTLKIQPAELGDSAMYLCASSLAGTIDYNEQFFGPGTRLTVL.

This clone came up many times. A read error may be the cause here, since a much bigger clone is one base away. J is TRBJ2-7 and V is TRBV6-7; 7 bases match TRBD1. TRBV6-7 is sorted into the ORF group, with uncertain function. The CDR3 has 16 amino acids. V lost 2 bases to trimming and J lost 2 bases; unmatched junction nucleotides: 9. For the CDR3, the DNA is TGTGCCAGCAGTTACATGGACAGGAGAGCCCCCTACGAGCAGTACGTC. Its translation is CASSYMDRRAPYEQYV.

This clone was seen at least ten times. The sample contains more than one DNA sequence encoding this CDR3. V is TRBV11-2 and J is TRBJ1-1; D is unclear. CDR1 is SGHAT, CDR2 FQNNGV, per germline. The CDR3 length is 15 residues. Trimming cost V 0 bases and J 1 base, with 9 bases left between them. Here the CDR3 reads CASSLDGRENTEAFF. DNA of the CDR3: TGTGCCAGCAGCTTAGATGGGAGGGAGAACACTGAAGCTTTCTTT.

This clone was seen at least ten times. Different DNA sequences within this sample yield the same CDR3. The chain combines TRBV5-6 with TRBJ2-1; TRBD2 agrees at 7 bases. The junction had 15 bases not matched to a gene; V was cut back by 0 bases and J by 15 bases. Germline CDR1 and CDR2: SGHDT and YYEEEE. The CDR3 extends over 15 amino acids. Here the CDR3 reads CASSLGSSGSFPPFF. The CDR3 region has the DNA TGTGCCAGCAGCTTGGGGTCTAGCGGTTCCTTCCCGCCGTTCTTC.

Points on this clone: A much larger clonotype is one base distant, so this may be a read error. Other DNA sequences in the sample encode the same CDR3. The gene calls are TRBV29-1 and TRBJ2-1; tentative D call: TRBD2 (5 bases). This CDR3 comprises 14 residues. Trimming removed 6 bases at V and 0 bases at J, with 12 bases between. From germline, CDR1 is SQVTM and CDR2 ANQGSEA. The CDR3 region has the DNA TGCAGCGTCACGCGAGGGAGCTCCTACAATGAGCAGTTCTTC. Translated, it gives CSVTRGSSYNEQFF.

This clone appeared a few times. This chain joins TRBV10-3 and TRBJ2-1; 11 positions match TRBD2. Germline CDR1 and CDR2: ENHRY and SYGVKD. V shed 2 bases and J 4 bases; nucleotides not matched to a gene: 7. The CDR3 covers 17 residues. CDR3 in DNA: TGTGCCATCAGTGAGAACACTAGCGGGAGTGGGTACAATGAGCAGTTCTTC. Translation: CAISENTSGSGYNEQFF.

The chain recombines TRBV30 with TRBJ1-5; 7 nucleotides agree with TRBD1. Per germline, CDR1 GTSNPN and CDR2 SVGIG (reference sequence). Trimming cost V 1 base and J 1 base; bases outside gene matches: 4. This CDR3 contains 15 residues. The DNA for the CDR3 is TGTGCCTGGAGTGACGGGACAGAGAGCAATCAGCCCCAGCATTTT. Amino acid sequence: CAWSDGTESNQPQHF.

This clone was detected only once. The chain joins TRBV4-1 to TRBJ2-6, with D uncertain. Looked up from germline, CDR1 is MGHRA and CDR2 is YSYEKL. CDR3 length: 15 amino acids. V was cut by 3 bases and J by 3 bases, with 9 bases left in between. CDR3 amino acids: CASSQLRIGANVLTF. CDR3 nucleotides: TGCGCCAGCAGCCAGCTGAGGATTGGGGCCAACGTCCTGACTTTC.

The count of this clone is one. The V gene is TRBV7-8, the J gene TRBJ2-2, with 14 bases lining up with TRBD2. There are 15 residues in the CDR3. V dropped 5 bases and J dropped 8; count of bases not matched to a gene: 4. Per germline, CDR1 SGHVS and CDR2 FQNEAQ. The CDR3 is CASSPGTSGSGELFF. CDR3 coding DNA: TGTGCCAGCAGCCCTGGGACTAGCGGGAGTGGGGAGCTGTTTTTT.

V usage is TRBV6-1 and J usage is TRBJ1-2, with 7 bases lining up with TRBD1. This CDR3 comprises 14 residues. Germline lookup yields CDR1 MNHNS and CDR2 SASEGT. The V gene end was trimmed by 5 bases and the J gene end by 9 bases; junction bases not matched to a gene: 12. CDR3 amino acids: CASSLQGRLNCYTF. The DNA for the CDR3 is TGTGCCAGCAGTTTACAGGGGCGGCTGAATTGCTACACCTTC.

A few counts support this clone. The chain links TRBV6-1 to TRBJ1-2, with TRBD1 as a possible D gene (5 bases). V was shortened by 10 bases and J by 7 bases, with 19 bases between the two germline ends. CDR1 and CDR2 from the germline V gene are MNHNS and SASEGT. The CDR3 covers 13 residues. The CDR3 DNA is TGTGCCAACGAGGACACGCGGCGTGGTGGCTACACCTTC. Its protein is CANEDTRRGGYTF.

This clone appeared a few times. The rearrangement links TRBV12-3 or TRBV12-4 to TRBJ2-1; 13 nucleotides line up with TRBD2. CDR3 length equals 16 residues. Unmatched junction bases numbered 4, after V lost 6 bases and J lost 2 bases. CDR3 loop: CASSLLAGGPYNEQFF. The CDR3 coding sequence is TGTGCCAGCAGCTTACTAGCGGGAGGGCCCTACAATGAGCAGTTCTTC.

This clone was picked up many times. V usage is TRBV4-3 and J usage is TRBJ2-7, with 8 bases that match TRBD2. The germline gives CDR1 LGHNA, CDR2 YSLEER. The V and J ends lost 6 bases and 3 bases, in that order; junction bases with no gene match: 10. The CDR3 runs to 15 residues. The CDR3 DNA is TGCGCCAGCAGTTCCAGCGGGAGTCTAGGCTACGAGCAGTACTTC. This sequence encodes CASSSSGSLGYEQYF.

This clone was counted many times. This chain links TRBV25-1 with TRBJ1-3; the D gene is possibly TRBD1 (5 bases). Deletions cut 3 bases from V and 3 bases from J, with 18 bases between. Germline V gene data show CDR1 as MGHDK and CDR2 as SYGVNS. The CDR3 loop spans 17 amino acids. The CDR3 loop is CASSDPSEGFVGNTIYF. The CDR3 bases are TGTGCCAGCAGTGACCCCAGCGAGGGGTTTGTTGGAAACACCATATATTTT.

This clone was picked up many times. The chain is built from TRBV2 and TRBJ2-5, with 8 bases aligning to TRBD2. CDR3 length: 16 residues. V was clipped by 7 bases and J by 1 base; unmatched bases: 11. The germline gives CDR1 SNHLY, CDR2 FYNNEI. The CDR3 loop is CASTRGVAGTQETQYF. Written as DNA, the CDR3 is TGTGCCAGCACGAGAGGGGTAGCGGGAACCCAAGAGACCCAGTACTTC.

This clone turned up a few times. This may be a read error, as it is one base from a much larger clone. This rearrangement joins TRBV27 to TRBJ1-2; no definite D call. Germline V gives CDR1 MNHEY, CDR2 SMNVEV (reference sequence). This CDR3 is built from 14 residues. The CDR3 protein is CASSLSVENYCYTF. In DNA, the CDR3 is TGCGCCAGCAGTTTATCGGTAGAAAACTATTGCTACACCTTC.

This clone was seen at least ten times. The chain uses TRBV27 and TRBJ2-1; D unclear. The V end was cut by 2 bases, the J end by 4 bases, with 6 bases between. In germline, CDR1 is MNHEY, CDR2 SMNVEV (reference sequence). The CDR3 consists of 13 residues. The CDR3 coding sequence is TGTGCCAGCAGTTTACGGTTTTACAATGAGCAGTTCTTC. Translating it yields CASSLRFYNEQFF.

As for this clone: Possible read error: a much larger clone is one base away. The DNA of the CDR3 is TGTGCCAGCAGCCCCACCGGGACTAGCGGGAGAAGGTGCACCGGGGAGCTGTTTTTT. This gives the protein CASSPTGTSGRRCTGELFF. The V call is TRBV3-1, the J call TRBJ2-2, with 14 bases fitting TRBD2. The CDR3 runs to 19 residues. V trimming: 4 bases; J trimming: 4 bases; junction bases outside the gene matches: 11. The germline CDR1 and CDR2 sequences are LGHDT and YNNKEL (reference sequence).

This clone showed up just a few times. In nucleotides, the CDR3 is TGTGCCAGCAAAGTGGGGGTAGTGACCCTTTCGGATGAGCAGTTCTTC. Translating it yields CASKVGVVTLSDEQFF. V is TRBV6-1 and J is TRBJ2-1, with D possibly called TRBD1 or TRBD2 (5 bases each). Germline V gene data show CDR1 as MNHNS and CDR2 as SASEGT. CDR3 size: 16 residues. Trimming stripped 7 bases from V and 8 bases from J, with 24 bases between.

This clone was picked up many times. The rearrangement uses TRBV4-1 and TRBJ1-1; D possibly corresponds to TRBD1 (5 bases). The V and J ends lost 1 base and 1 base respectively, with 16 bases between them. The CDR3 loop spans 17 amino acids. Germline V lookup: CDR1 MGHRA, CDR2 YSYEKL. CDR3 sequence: CASSQVFPGLKNTEAFF. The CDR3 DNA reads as TGCGCCAGCAGCCAAGTTTTCCCGGGACTTAAGAACACTGAAGCTTTCTTT.

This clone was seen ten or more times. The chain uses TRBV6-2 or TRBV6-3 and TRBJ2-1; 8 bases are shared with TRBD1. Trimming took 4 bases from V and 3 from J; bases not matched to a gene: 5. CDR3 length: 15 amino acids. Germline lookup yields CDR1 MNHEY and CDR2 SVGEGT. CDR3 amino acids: CASSLIGQGYNEQFF. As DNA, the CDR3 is TGTGCCAGCAGTTTGATAGGACAGGGCTACAATGAGCAGTTCTTC.

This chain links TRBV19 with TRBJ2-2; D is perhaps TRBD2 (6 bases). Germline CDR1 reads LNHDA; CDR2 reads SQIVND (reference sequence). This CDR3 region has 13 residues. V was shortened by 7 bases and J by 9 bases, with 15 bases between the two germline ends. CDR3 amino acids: CASTLARGWELFF. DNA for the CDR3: TGTGCCAGTACCTTGGCCCGGGGGTGGGAGCTGTTTTTT.